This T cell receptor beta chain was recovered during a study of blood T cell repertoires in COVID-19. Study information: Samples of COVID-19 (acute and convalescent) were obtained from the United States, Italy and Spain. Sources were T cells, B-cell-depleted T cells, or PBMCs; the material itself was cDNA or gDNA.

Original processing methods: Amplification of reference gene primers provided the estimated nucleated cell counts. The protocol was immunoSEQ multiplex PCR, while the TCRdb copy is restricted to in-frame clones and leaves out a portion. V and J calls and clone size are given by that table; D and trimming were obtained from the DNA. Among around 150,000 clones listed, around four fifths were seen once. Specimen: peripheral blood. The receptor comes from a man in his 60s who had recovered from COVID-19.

The CDR3 is CAWSLEGDQPQHF. The CDR3 DNA sequence: TGTGCCTGGAGTCTCGAGGGGGATCAGCCCCAGCATTTT. J is TRBJ1-5 and V is TRBV30, with D perhaps TRBD1 (6 bases). Germline-derived CDR1 and CDR2 are GTSNPN and SVGIG (reference sequence). This CDR3 has 13 residues. The V end lost 2 bases, the J end lost 5 bases, and 10 bases lay between the germline ends.